This passage covers 24 T cell receptor beta chains from one sample sequenced in a study of lymphopenia after photon versus proton radiotherapy. TCRdb's table, derived via immunoSEQ multiplex PCR, lists solely in-frame clones and lacks some. Among 20,000 or so clones listed, approximately 85% were seen once. The source was peripheral blood, collected from a patient treated with photon-based radiotherapy. These receptors were collected from a woman aged 50 to 60 with pancreatic cancer.

The chain couples TRBV2 to TRBJ2-1; the match to TRBD1 covers 9 bases. The CDR3 spans 11 residues. The germline V gene has CDR1 SNHLY and CDR2 FYNNEI. The junction had 4 bases not matched to a gene; V was cut back by 6 bases and J by 13 bases. This CDR3 reads CASREQGAQFF. DNA of the CDR3: TGTGCCAGCAGGGAACAGGGGGCCCAGTTCTTC. The entire variable domain, with the rest obtained from reference TRBV2 and TRBJ2-1, is as follows: EPEVTQTPSHQVTQMGQEVILRCVPISNHLYFYWYRQILGQKVEFLVSFYNNEISEKSEIFDDQFSVERPDGSNFTLKIRSTKLEDSAMYFCASREQGAQFFGPGTRLTVL.

The chain joins TRBV15 to TRBJ2-5; 8 bases fit TRBD2. Germline lookup yields CDR1 LNHNV and CDR2 YYDKDF (reference sequence). The V gene end was trimmed by 0 bases and the J gene end by 4 bases; junction bases not matched to a gene: 7. This CDR3 has 16 residues. The CDR3 coding sequence is TGTGCCACCAGCAGAGATCTTCCTAGCGGGTTAGAGACCCAGTACTTC. Translating it yields CATSRDLPSGLETQYF.

The chain links TRBV7-2 to TRBJ2-1; TRBD2 matches 10 bases. The CDR3 spans 15 residues. Germline V CDR1 and CDR2: SGHTA, FQGNSA. The V gene end was trimmed by 3 bases and the J gene end by 7 bases; junction bases not matched to a gene: 6. CDR3 DNA: TGTGCCAGCAGCTTTAATTCACTAGCGGGAAATGAGCAGTTCTTC. Protein product: CASSFNSLAGNEQFF.

This clone was seen only a few times. The chain joins TRBV28 to TRBJ1-5, with D maybe TRBD1 (5 bases). There are 15 residues in the CDR3. Germline CDR1 is MDHEN and CDR2 is SYDVKM. V was shortened by 6 bases and J by 3 bases, with 15 bases between the two germline ends. CDR3 sequence: CASRGSRVHNQPQHF. The CDR3 region has the DNA TGTGCCAGCAGGGGGTCCAGGGTACACAATCAGCCCCAGCATTTT.

The chain joins TRBV5-4 to TRBJ2-5; 16 bases map to TRBD2. Germline trimming cut 4 bases from V and 5 bases from J; bases unmatched to any gene: 8. This CDR3 is built from 17 residues. Germline V CDR1 and CDR2: SGHNT, YYREEE (reference sequence). For the CDR3, the DNA is TGTGCCAGCAGCCCCGGGACTAGCGGGAGGGCATCGGAGACCCAGTACTTC. Translation gives CASSPGTSGRASETQYF.

CDR3 sequence: CASSQEFSGLYEQYF. As DNA, the CDR3 is TGCGCCAGCAGCCAAGAATTTTCTGGTCTCTACGAGCAGTACTTC. This chain connects TRBV4-3 to TRBJ2-7; no definite D call. The germline V and J ends were trimmed by 0 bases and 3 bases, with 12 bases remaining between them. The germline CDR1 and CDR2 sequences are LGHNA and YSLEER. This CDR3 contains 15 residues.

The J gene is TRBJ2-7, the V gene TRBV28; D is unresolved. The CDR3 covers 15 residues. Germline loops: CDR1 MDHEN, CDR2 SYDVKM. Trimming took off 1 base at V and 0 bases at J, with 10 bases between the two ends. CDR3 loop: CASSLLTGFSYEQYF. The CDR3 nucleotides are TGTGCCAGCAGTTTATTGACGGGTTTCTCCTACGAGCAGTACTTC.

This clone was seen only a few times. The CDR3 loop reads CASSDSSGRATDTQYF. The CDR3 bases are TGTGCCAGCAGTGACTCGAGCGGGAGGGCCACAGATACGCAGTATTTT. The chain joins TRBV6-4 to TRBJ2-3; 10 bases are a match to TRBD2. V gave up 0 bases and J gave up 2 bases; unmatched junction bases: 2. The CDR3 covers 16 residues. Germline V gene data show CDR1 as MRHNA and CDR2 as SNTAGT.

This clone was found a few times. The rearrangement uses TRBV21-1 and TRBJ2-2; the table's D gene call, TRBD1, was not cross checked with the DNA. TRBV21-1 is marked as a pseudogene. The CDR3 contains 14 residues. The CDR3 DNA reads as TGTGCCAGCAGCAACAGGGGATACACCGGGGAGCTGTTTTTT. Its protein product is CASSNRGYTGELFF.

This rearrangement joins TRBV9 to TRBJ2-1; TRBD2 matches 7 bases. CDR1 is SGDLS and CDR2 is YYNGEE in the germline V gene. V trimming: 1 base; J trimming: 7 bases; junction bases outside the gene matches: 8. CDR3 length equals 15 residues. In nucleotides, the CDR3 is TGTGCCAGCAGCGTAATGGCGGGAGAGGCAAATGAGCAGTTCTTC. Encoded protein: CASSVMAGEANEQFF.

The V gene is TRBV6-1, the J gene TRBJ1-5; no clear D. V was clipped by 2 bases and J by 2 bases, with 16 bases between them. This CDR3 contains 17 residues. CDR1 and CDR2 (germline): MNHNS, SASEGT. The CDR3 DNA follows: TGTGCCAGCAGTGAACTCCCGACCACTCTCGGCAATCAGCCCCAGCATTTT. It codes for CASSELPTTLGNQPQHF.

The chain employs TRBV5-4 and TRBJ2-3; TRBD1 agrees at 12 bases. J gave up 4 bases and V 0 bases, and 3 bases lay outside the gene matches. CDR1 SGHNT and CDR2 YYREEE come from the germline V gene (reference sequence). CDR3 length equals 16 residues. CDR3 protein: CASSLGDRGRPDTQYF. For the CDR3, the DNA is TGTGCCAGCAGCTTGGGGGACAGGGGGCGCCCAGATACGCAGTATTTT. The variable domain in full, with the rest retrieved from reference TRBV5-4 and TRBJ2-3, is ETGVTQSPTHLIKTRGQQVTLRCSSQSGHNTVSWYQQALGQGPQFIFQYYREEENGRGNFPPRFSGLQFPNYSSELNVNALELDDSALYLCASSLGDRGRPDTQYFGPGTRLTVL.

A few counts support this clone. J is TRBJ1-4 and V is TRBV6-5; 7 bases match TRBD1. Germline V gene sequence: CDR1 MNHEY, CDR2 SVGAGI. J gave up 7 bases and V 0 bases, and 5 bases lay outside the gene matches. The CDR3 is 15 amino acids. The CDR3 DNA reads TGTGCCAGCAGTTACTCGGTACAGGGGATTGAAAAACTGTTTTTT. Translation: CASSYSVQGIEKLFF.

The chain couples TRBV4-1 to TRBJ2-7; TRBD1 agrees at 10 bases. Trimming cost V 0 bases and J 5 bases; bases outside gene matches: 7. The CDR3 loop spans 16 amino acids. Germline V gives CDR1 MGHRA, CDR2 YSYEKL. The CDR3 sequence: CASSQDLGQGFNEQYF. CDR3 DNA: TGCGCCAGCAGCCAAGATTTGGGACAGGGGTTCAACGAGCAGTACTTC.

This chain joins TRBV27 and TRBJ2-3; D gene unclear. V gave up 3 bases and J gave up 1 base, with 8 bases separating them. Germline V gene data show CDR1 as MNHEY and CDR2 as SMNVEV (reference sequence). The CDR3 is 14 residues long. The CDR3, as DNA: TGTGCCAGCAGTTTGGGCGTGGGCACAGATACGCAGTATTTT. The encoded protein is CASSLGVGTDTQYF.

The chain is built from TRBV19 and TRBJ2-1, with D possibly being TRBD1 (6 bases). The ends were cut back, 8 bases at V and 6 bases at J, with 20 bases in the middle. The CDR3 loop spans 15 amino acids. The germline gives CDR1 LNHDA, CDR2 SQIVND (reference sequence). CDR3 sequence reads: CASRVGRGIFNEQFF. CDR3 nucleotides: TGTGCCAGTCGTGTGGGCAGGGGCATCTTCAATGAGCAGTTCTTC.

This clone was observed a few times. This chain links TRBV29-1 with TRBJ2-3, with 7 bases fitting TRBD1. V was pared by 0 bases and J by 2 bases, with 8 bases of the junction left unmatched. This CDR3 spans 16 amino acids. Germline V gives CDR1 SQVTM, CDR2 ANQGSEA. Written as DNA, the CDR3 is TGCAGCGTTGAAGATCTTGCGACAGGGCACACAGATACGCAGTATTTT. It encodes CSVEDLATGHTDTQYF.

This clone has only one observation. This rearrangement joins TRBV11-2 to TRBJ1-1; D call uncertain. The V gene lost 5 bases and the J gene lost 6 bases, with 13 bases spanning the gap. CDR1 and CDR2 from the germline V gene are SGHAT and FQNNGV. This CDR3 has 13 amino acids. CDR3 sequence reads: CASSPGGISEAFF. As DNA, the CDR3 is TGTGCCAGCAGCCCCGGTGGGATTTCTGAAGCTTTCTTT.

The chain couples TRBV15 to TRBJ1-4; D perhaps matches TRBD1 (6 bases). V lost 0 bases, J lost 7 bases, and 18 bases lay in between. The CDR3 sequence is 17 residues long. CDR1 LNHNV and CDR2 YYDKDF come from the germline V gene (reference sequence). The CDR3 DNA follows: TGTGCCACCAGCAGAGACGCTGGAGAAGGGGGGCGTGAAAAACTGTTTTTT. Its translation is CATSRDAGEGGREKLFF.

The chain recombines TRBV19 with TRBJ1-4; D is unclear. This CDR3 region has 14 residues. The germline CDR1 and CDR2 sequences are LNHDA and SQIVND (reference sequence). Trimming stripped 3 bases from V and 10 bases from J, with 15 bases between. The DNA for the CDR3 is TGTGCCAGTAGTATCTCTCTAAGATACCCAAAACTGTTTTTT. Amino acid sequence: CASSISLRYPKLFF.

The gene calls are TRBV5-1 and TRBJ2-1, with 9 bases fitting TRBD1. There are 15 residues in the CDR3. Per germline, CDR1 SGHRS and CDR2 YFSETQ. With 3 bases clipped from V and 5 bases from J, the junction kept 6 bases outside the gene matches. The CDR3 reads CASSWGDRDHNEQFF. The DNA of the CDR3 is TGCGCCAGCAGCTGGGGGGACAGGGACCACAATGAGCAGTTCTTC.

The CDR3 reads CATSRGGLREQYF. The CDR3 DNA follows: TGTGCCACCAGCAGAGGCGGCCTAAGGGAGCAGTACTTC. J is TRBJ2-7 and V is TRBV15; D not certain. Between the trimmed V and J ends, which lost 1 base and 7 bases, there was a span of 11 bases. This CDR3 has 13 amino acids. Per germline, CDR1 LNHNV and CDR2 YYDKDF (reference sequence). The whole variable domain, remainder taken from reference TRBV15 and TRBJ2-7, is DAMVIQNPRYQVTQFGKPVTLSCSQTLNHNVMYWYQQKSSQAPKLLFHYYDKDFNNEADTPDNFQSRRPNTSFCFLDIRSPGLGDTAMYLCATSRGGLREQYFGPGTRLTVT.

V usage is TRBV18 and J usage is TRBJ2-1; TRBD1 might be the D (5 bases). V shed 1 base and J shed 7 bases, with 11 bases lying between them. CDR1 and CDR2 (germline): KGHSH, LQKENI. The CDR3 runs 14 residues. The CDR3: CASSPLGVLNEQFF. The CDR3 nucleotides read TGTGCCAGCTCACCACTAGGGGTGCTAAATGAGCAGTTCTTC.

The chain employs TRBV4-3 and TRBJ2-1; 7 nucleotides line up with TRBD1. CDR1 and CDR2 (germline): LGHNA, YSLEER. The CDR3 has 13 amino acids. The ends lost 0 bases at V and 10 bases at J; junction bases unmatched: 3. CDR3 region: CASSQETGYEQFF. Written as DNA, the CDR3 is TGCGCCAGCAGCCAAGAGACAGGGTACGAGCAGTTCTTC.